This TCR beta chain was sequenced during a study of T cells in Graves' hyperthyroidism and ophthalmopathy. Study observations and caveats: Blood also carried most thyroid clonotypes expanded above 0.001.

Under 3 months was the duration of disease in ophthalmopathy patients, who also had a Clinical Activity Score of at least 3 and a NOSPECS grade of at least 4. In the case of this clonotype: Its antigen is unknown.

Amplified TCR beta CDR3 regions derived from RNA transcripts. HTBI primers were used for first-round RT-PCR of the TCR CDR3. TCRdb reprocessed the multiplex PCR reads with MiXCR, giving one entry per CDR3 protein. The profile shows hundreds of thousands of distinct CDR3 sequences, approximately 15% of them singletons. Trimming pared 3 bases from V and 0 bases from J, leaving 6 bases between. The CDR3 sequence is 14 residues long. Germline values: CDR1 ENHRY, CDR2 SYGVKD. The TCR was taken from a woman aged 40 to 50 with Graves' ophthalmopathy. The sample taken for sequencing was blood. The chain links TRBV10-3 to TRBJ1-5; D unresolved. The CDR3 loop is CAISDRSSNQPQHF. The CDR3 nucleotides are TGTGCCATCAGTGACAGAAGTAGCAATCAGCCCCAGCATTTT.